A single sample is the source of the 22 T cell receptor beta chains below, sequenced in a study of CD8 T cells in ankylosing spondylitis. TCRdb re-derived calls from the 5' RACE reads in MiXCR, one entry per CDR3 protein. The sample holds about 240,000 distinct CDR3 sequences, around 7.8% seen once. What was sequenced was blood, either unsorted or a sorted T cell fraction (not recorded which). These receptors were collected from a male donor with ankylosing spondylitis or in good health (not recorded which).

This clonotype was found many times. The CDR3 DNA reads TGTGCCAGCAGCTTAAAACATCCGAACACTGAAGCTTTCTTT. Translating gives CASSLKHPNTEAFF. The V call is TRBV7-3, the J call TRBJ1-1; D not certain. The CDR3 consists of 14 residues. Between the trimmed V and J ends, which lost 1 base and 1 base, there was a span of 7 bases. Germline CDR1 reads SGHTA; CDR2 reads FQGTGA. Filled out from reference TRBV7-3 and TRBJ1-1, the complete variable domain reads GAGVSQTPSNKVTEKGKYVELRCDPISGHTALYWYRQSLGQGPEFLIYFQGTGAADDSGLPNDRFFAVRPEGSVSTLKIQRTERGDSAVYLCASSLKHPNTEAFFGQGTRLTVV.

In nucleotides, the CDR3 is TGTGCCAGCAGCCCAACAGGGGCCCTACTCAACTCAGCTAACTATGGCTACACCTTC. This encodes CASSPTGALLNSANYGYTF. This rearrangement joins TRBV11-2 to TRBJ1-2; 7 nucleotides line up with TRBD1. V was clipped by 5 bases and J by 0 bases; unmatched bases: 18. Germline-derived CDR1 and CDR2 are SGHAT and FQNNGV. The CDR3 is 19 amino acids.

The V call is TRBV7-8, the J call TRBJ2-1, with D tentatively TRBD2 (7 bases). V lost 1 base and J 10 bases, leaving 11 bases between the germline ends. The germline V gene has CDR1 SGHVS and CDR2 FQNEAQ. This CDR3 region has 13 residues. The CDR3 reads CASSLGGGLEQFF. DNA of the CDR3: TGTGCCAGCAGCTTAGGGGGGGGCCTCGAGCAGTTCTTC.

This clonotype was seen repeatedly, ten times or more. CDR3 residues: CSARGGNWQGLEQYF. The CDR3 DNA reads as TGCAGTGCTAGAGGAGGAAACTGGCAGGGGCTCGAGCAGTACTTC. The V gene is TRBV20-1, the J gene TRBJ2-7; D might be TRBD1 (6 bases). CDR3 size: 15 residues. The germline V gene has CDR1 DFQATT and CDR2 SNEGSKA (reference sequence). The V end was cut by 1 base, the J end by 6 bases, with 19 bases between.

At least ten counts were recorded for this clonotype. The chain is built from TRBV20-1 and TRBJ2-7; D gene unclear. The CDR3 runs 15 residues. Germline lookup yields CDR1 DFQATT and CDR2 SNEGSKA (reference sequence). Trimming took 0 bases from V and 0 from J, leaving 12 bases between them. CDR3: CSARDPQRPSYEQYF. CDR3 DNA: TGCAGTGCTAGAGATCCCCAGAGACCCTCCTACGAGCAGTACTTC.

This clonotype has ten or more counts. The chain links TRBV7-2 to TRBJ2-1; TRBD2 matches 7 bases. Trimming cost V 1 base and J 3 bases; bases outside gene matches: 6. The CDR3 length is 16 residues. Germline V gene sequence: CDR1 SGHTA, CDR2 FQGNSA. In nucleotides, the CDR3 is TGTGCCAGCAGCTTAGAGTCCACTAGCGTCTACAATGAGCAGTTCTTC. It translates to CASSLESTSVYNEQFF.

This clonotype was observed at least ten times. The chain has TRBV5-1 and TRBJ1-2; D may be TRBD1 (6 bases). Germline V CDR1 and CDR2: SGHRS, YFSETQ. The CDR3 has 15 residues. Trimming shortened V by 4 bases and J by 2 bases, and 15 bases separated the two germline ends. The CDR3 sequence is CASSPTYGQNYGYTF. The CDR3 nucleotides are TGCGCCAGCAGCCCTACTTACGGACAGAACTATGGCTACACCTTC.

A word on this clonotype: A much larger clone lies one base from this, so it may be a read error. The chain is built from TRBV20-1 and TRBJ1-2; TRBD1 might be the D (6 bases). V gave up 3 bases and J gave up 4 bases, with 15 bases separating them. Germline V gene sequence: CDR1 DFQATT, CDR2 SNEGSKA (reference sequence). This CDR3 is 14 amino acids long. CDR3 sequence: CSASSNRDSYGYTF. CDR3 nucleotides: TGCAGTGCTAGCTCGAACAGGGATTCCTATGGCTACACCTTC.

This clonotype was counted at least ten times. The rearrangement links TRBV5-1 to TRBJ1-1; 8 bases match TRBD1. Germline values: CDR1 SGHRS, CDR2 YFSETQ. This CDR3 is built from 15 residues. The V and J ends lost 0 bases and 1 base, in that order; junction bases with no gene match: 2. The CDR3 DNA follows: TGCGCCAGCAGCTTGGTGGGACAGGAGAACACTGAAGCTTTCTTT. Its protein product is CASSLVGQENTEAFF.

This clonotype was observed many times. The chain has TRBV18 and TRBJ1-5; 7 bases are a match to TRBD1. CDR3 length: 14 amino acids. Unmatched junction bases numbered 9, after V lost 6 bases and J lost 7 bases. Germline assignment: CDR1 KGHSH and CDR2 LQKENI. The CDR3 nucleotides read TGTGCCAGCTCGCCCGACAGGGTTGAACAGCCCCAGCATTTT. Protein sequence: CASSPDRVEQPQHF.

This clonotype was counted at least ten times. CDR3 amino acids: CSARENSYYNEQFF. In nucleotides, the CDR3 is TGCAGTGCTAGGGAGAACAGTTACTACAATGAGCAGTTCTTC. The chain couples TRBV20-1 to TRBJ2-1, with unresolved D. The CDR3 extends over 14 amino acids. V gave up 3 bases and J gave up 3 bases, with 12 bases separating them. Germline V CDR1 and CDR2: DFQATT, SNEGSKA (reference sequence).

In its sample, this clonotype was seen a few times. V is TRBV4-2 and J is TRBJ1-5; 8 bases are a match to TRBD1. Germline V gives CDR1 LGHNA, CDR2 YNFKEQ. This CDR3 spans 18 amino acids. With 4 bases clipped from V and 5 bases from J, the junction kept 16 bases outside the gene matches. The CDR3 is CASSPLPLDREGDQPQHF. CDR3 nucleotide sequence: TGTGCCAGCAGCCCACTACCCCTGGACAGGGAGGGGGATCAGCCCCAGCATTTT.

This clonotype came up many times. The rearrangement links TRBV4-2 to TRBJ1-1; the match to TRBD1 covers 7 bases. This CDR3 has 14 amino acids. Per germline, CDR1 LGHNA and CDR2 YNFKEQ. The ends lost 4 bases at V and 5 bases at J; junction bases unmatched: 7. The CDR3 spells CASSRNTGETEAFF. CDR3 bases: TGTGCCAGCAGCCGTAATACAGGGGAGACTGAAGCTTTCTTT.

This clonotype was counted at least ten times. The rearrangement joins TRBV20-1 to TRBJ1-2; the match to TRBD1 covers 8 bases. V dropped 3 bases and J dropped 5; count of bases not matched to a gene: 5. The germline gives CDR1 DFQATT, CDR2 SNEGSKA (reference sequence). The CDR3 is 13 residues long. CDR3 residues: CSASWDRHYGYTF. CDR3 sequence (DNA): TGCAGTGCTAGTTGGGACAGGCATTATGGCTACACCTTC.

A few counts support this clonotype. The CDR3 DNA reads TGTGCCAGTAGCGCGAGACAGAACGTTAATGAAAAACTGTTTTTT. It translates to CASSARQNVNEKLFF. The V call is TRBV19, the J call TRBJ1-4, with D possibly matching TRBD1 (5 bases). The CDR3 sequence is 15 residues long. Per the germline V gene, CDR1 is LNHDA and CDR2 is SQIVND (reference sequence). V lost 6 bases and J lost 4, with 15 bases in between.

CDR3 DNA: TGCAGTGCTCGAATCCCGGGACTTTCCACAGATACGCAGTATTTT. Residues: CSARIPGLSTDTQYF. The V gene is TRBV20-1, the J gene TRBJ2-3; D is possibly TRBD2 (6 bases). V lost 5 bases, J lost 2 bases, and 17 bases lay in between. CDR3 length: 15 residues. Germline V gene data show CDR1 as DFQATT and CDR2 as SNEGSKA (reference sequence).

About this clonotype: Being one base from a much bigger clone, this may be a read error. The chain couples TRBV7-8 to TRBJ1-5; perhaps TRBD1 as D (5 bases). Deletions cut 6 bases from V and 3 bases from J, with 12 bases between. CDR1 is SGHVS, CDR2 FQNEAQ, per germline. The CDR3 sequence is 14 residues long. CDR3 loop: CASSAGATNQPQHF. The CDR3 coding sequence is TGTGCCAGCAGTGCCGGGGCCACCAATCAGCCCCAGCATTTT.

This clonotype was counted at least ten times. V and J are TRBV10-3 and TRBJ1-5; no clear D gene. The CDR3 is made up of 13 amino acids. In germline, CDR1 is ENHRY, CDR2 SYGVKD. V lost 10 bases to trimming and J lost 4 bases, with 14 bases between them. The CDR3 sequence is CATTSMGNQPQHF. The CDR3 DNA is TGTGCCACCACATCAATGGGGAATCAGCCCCAGCATTTT.

The sample holds many counts of this clonotype. The chain uses TRBV5-1 and TRBJ2-5; D not certain. V was clipped by 2 bases and J by 5 bases, with 10 bases between them. Looked up from germline, CDR1 is SGHRS and CDR2 is YFSETQ. The CDR3 is 13 residues long. The CDR3 protein is CASSLSQRETQYF. The CDR3 bases are TGCGCCAGCAGCTTATCCCAAAGGGAGACCCAGTACTTC.

In its sample, this clonotype was seen many times. The rearrangement joins TRBV20-1 to TRBJ2-7; D call uncertain. The CDR3 covers 11 residues. Per germline, CDR1 DFQATT and CDR2 SNEGSKA (reference sequence). V was cut by 5 bases and J by 1 base, with 6 bases left in between. Written as DNA, the CDR3 is TGCAGTGCTCAGCGATCCTACGAGCAGTACTTC. It codes for CSAQRSYEQYF.

This clonotype was found many times. V is TRBV5-1 and J is TRBJ2-3; D is perhaps TRBD2 (6 bases). The CDR3 is 14 amino acids. Germline-derived CDR1 and CDR2 are SGHRS and YFSETQ. Trimming took 0 bases from V and 3 from J, leaving 8 bases between them. Written as DNA, the CDR3 is TGCGCCAGCAGCTTGGACCGGGAGACAGATACGCAGTATTTT. Amino acids: CASSLDRETDTQYF. The variable domain in full, with the rest retrieved from reference TRBV5-1 and TRBJ2-3, is KAGVTQTPRYLIKTRGQQVTLSCSPISGHRSVSWYQQTPGQGLQFLFEYFSETQRNKGNFPGRFSGRQFSNSRSEMNVSTLELGDSALYLCASSLDRETDTQYFGPGTRLTVL.

This clonotype has at least ten counts. This sequence joins TRBV4-3 and TRBJ2-3; D gene unclear. The germline V gene has CDR1 LGHNA and CDR2 YSLEER. With 0 bases removed from V and 4 bases from J, the gap between germline ends came to 11 bases. This CDR3 has 15 amino acids. The chain's CDR3 is CASSQDTAFADTQYF. DNA for the CDR3: TGCGCCAGCAGCCAAGATACTGCTTTCGCAGATACGCAGTATTTT.